In this sample, the clone carrying this T cell receptor (beta chain) turned up once. Its antigen remains unknown. Time point defined: week 23, last vaccination. Each vaccine dose was 300 ug of mutant IDH1 20-mer peptide, with topical imiquimod. Profiled with immunoSEQ multiplex PCR; TCRdb holds only in-frame clones, not every one. The data contain 88,000 or so clones, 85% of them singletons. This record comes from a study of a mutant IDH1 vaccine in newly diagnosed glioma. Whole-study results and caveats: In 80% to 95% of patients, immune responses induced by the vaccine occurred.

CDR3 length: 17 residues. Germline V gene sequence: CDR1 ENHRY, CDR2 SYGVKD. V shed 11 bases, J shed 0 bases, and the junction held 13 bases outside the gene matches. This clonotype was obtained from a man aged 25 to 45 with glioma. Some clones in this sample may be carry-over from other donors' samples. Sample: PBMCs, taken from a glioma patient whose treatment included an IDH1 peptide vaccine. This chain links TRBV10-3 with TRBJ2-3, with 11 bases aligning to TRBD2. The CDR3 DNA is TGTGCCGTAGCGCCTATGGGGACTAGCGGAAGCACAGATACGCAGTATTTT. It is translated as CAVAPMGTSGSTDTQYF.